This T cell receptor (beta chain) comes out of a study of blood T cell repertoires in COVID-19. The wider study: The origin of the acute and convalescent COVID-19 samples was the United States, Italy and Spain. T cells, B-cell-depleted T cells, or PBMCs supplied cDNA or gDNA.

This CDR3 region has 17 residues. V was pared by 0 bases and J by 0 bases, with 8 bases of the junction left unmatched. Germline V gene lookup returns CDR1 LGHDT and CDR2 YNNKEL (reference sequence). Only a few counts were recorded for this clone. The data were produced by immunoSEQ multiplex PCR, yet TCRdb's version contains in-frame clones alone and is incomplete. The profile covers 150,000 to 200,000 clones, with about 74% appearing a single time and around 3% taken by the ten largest. This chain links TRBV3-1 (or the pseudogene TRBV3-2) with TRBJ2-7; TRBD2 matches at 7 bases. Sample: peripheral blood. The receptor's source is a woman over 75 with acute or convalescent COVID-19. DNA for the CDR3: TGTGCCAGCAGCCAAGATTCGGTGGGAGGGCCCTCCTACGAGCAGTACTTC. Translated, it gives CASSQDSVGGPSYEQYF.